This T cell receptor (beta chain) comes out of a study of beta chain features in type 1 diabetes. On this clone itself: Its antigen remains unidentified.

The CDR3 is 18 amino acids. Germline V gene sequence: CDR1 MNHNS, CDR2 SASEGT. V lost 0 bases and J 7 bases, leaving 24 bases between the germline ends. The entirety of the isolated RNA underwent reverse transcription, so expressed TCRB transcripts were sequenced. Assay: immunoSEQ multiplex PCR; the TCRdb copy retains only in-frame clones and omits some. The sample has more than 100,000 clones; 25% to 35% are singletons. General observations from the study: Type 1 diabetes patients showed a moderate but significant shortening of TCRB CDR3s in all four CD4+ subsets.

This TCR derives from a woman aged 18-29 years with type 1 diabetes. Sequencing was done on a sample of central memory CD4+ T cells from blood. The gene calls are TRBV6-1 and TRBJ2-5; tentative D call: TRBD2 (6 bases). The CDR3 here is CASSEAEGRRTGARTQYF. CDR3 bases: TGTGCCAGCAGTGAAGCCGAGGGGAGGCGGACCGGGGCACGGACCCAGTACTTC.